The 26 T cell receptor beta chains below were found in one sample sequenced in a study of blood T cell repertoires in COVID-19. TCRdb keeps only in-frame clones here, not all; method: immunoSEQ multiplex PCR. Of around 100,000 clones listed, 85% are singletons. The material sequenced was peripheral blood. The receptors come from a woman aged 65 to 85 with active or convalescent COVID-19.

The V call is TRBV7-9, the J call TRBJ1-5; 7 positions match TRBD1. Germline V lookup: CDR1 SEHNR, CDR2 FQNEAQ (reference sequence). V lost 1 base, J lost 4 bases, and 4 bases stayed unmatched. This CDR3 region has 15 residues. The CDR3 DNA follows: TGTGCCAGCAGCTTAGGTACAGGGGAAAATCAGCCCCAGCATTTT. This codes for CASSLGTGENQPQHF.

The chain uses TRBV28 and TRBJ1-3; D is possibly TRBD1 (5 bases). CDR1 MDHEN and CDR2 SYDVKM come from the germline V gene. Between the trimmed V and J ends, which lost 5 bases and 0 bases, there was a span of 8 bases. This CDR3 is built from 14 residues. The CDR3 sequence is CASSQTVSGNTIYF. The CDR3, as DNA: TGTGCCAGCAGTCAGACAGTCTCTGGAAACACCATATATTTT.

The chain employs TRBV18 and TRBJ1-5, with 8 bases fitting TRBD1. V was clipped by 2 bases and J by 2 bases; unmatched bases: 2. This CDR3 region has 15 residues. The germline gives CDR1 KGHSH, CDR2 LQKENI. The DNA of the CDR3 is TGTGCCAGCTCACCAGAGGGACAGGGCAATCAGCCCCAGCATTTT. Its translation is CASSPEGQGNQPQHF.

The chain employs TRBV11-2 and TRBJ1-1, with D hard to call. The CDR3 is 11 amino acids. Trimming removed 5 bases from V and 2 bases from J, with 3 bases in between. Germline CDR1 SGHAT, CDR2 FQNNGV. The CDR3 nucleotides read TGTGCCAGCAGCGGCAACACTGAAGCTTTCTTT. This sequence encodes CASSGNTEAFF.

This chain links TRBV6-2 or TRBV6-3 with TRBJ2-6; weak D call: TRBD1 (6 bases). The CDR3 spans 17 residues. CDR1 MNHEY and CDR2 SVGEGT come from the germline V gene. V shed 0 bases and J shed 0 bases, with 9 bases lying between them. CDR3 sequence reads: CASSYSTGASGANVLTF. CDR3 DNA: TGTGCCAGCAGTTACTCGACAGGAGCCTCTGGGGCCAACGTCCTGACTTTC.

In its sample, this clone was seen a few times. V gene TRBV4-3 combines with J gene TRBJ1-1; D unclear. Trimming pared 1 base from V and 1 base from J, leaving 7 bases between. CDR3 size: 14 residues. Germline V gene data show CDR1 as LGHNA and CDR2 as YSLEER. The CDR3 loop is CASSQVARNTEAFF. CDR3 in DNA: TGCGCCAGCAGCCAAGTGGCCAGGAACACTGAAGCTTTCTTT.

As to this clone: Other DNA sequences in this sample translate to the same CDR3. The chain joins TRBV5-1 to TRBJ1-4; 9 positions agree with TRBD1. J gave up 7 bases and V 4 bases, and 8 bases lay outside the gene matches. The germline V gene has CDR1 SGHRS and CDR2 YFSETQ. The CDR3 totals 15 residues. The DNA for the CDR3 is TGCGCCAGCAGCCTGGCGGGACAGGGAGGTGAAAAACTGTTTTTT. Residues: CASSLAGQGGEKLFF.

The rearrangement links TRBV30 to TRBJ2-3; D not resolved. Germline-derived CDR1 and CDR2 are GTSNPN and SVGIG (reference sequence). CDR3 length: 12 residues. The V end was cut by 0 bases, the J end by 6 bases, with 7 bases between. The CDR3 nucleotides are TGTGCCTGGAGTGTCCCCCCGGATACGCAGTATTTT. Translation: CAWSVPPDTQYF.

This clone appeared a few times. This sequence joins TRBV6-5 and TRBJ2-6; TRBD1 agrees at 7 bases. V lost 0 bases and J lost 1; bases outside the gene matches: 0. The CDR3 spans 16 residues. Germline V lookup: CDR1 MNHEY, CDR2 SVGAGI. The CDR3 sequence is CASSYSQGSGANVLTF. The CDR3 coding sequence is TGTGCCAGCAGTTACTCACAGGGGTCTGGGGCCAACGTCCTGACTTTC.

This rearrangement joins TRBV18 to TRBJ1-5; no reliable D call. V lost 2 bases and J 2 bases, leaving 7 bases between the germline ends. Germline CDR1 reads KGHSH; CDR2 reads LQKENI. This CDR3 is 14 amino acids long. This CDR3 is CASSPGSRNQPQHF. The CDR3 region has the DNA TGTGCCAGCTCACCAGGGAGCCGCAATCAGCCCCAGCATTTT.

The chain combines TRBV19 with TRBJ2-1; TRBD2 matches at 14 bases. CDR3 length equals 17 residues. Germline CDR1 and CDR2: LNHDA and SQIVND (reference sequence). Trimming at V came to 6 bases and at J to 7 bases, leaving 11 bases not matched to a gene. The chain's CDR3 is CASRKTSGGARRNEQFF. The CDR3 region has the DNA TGTGCCAGTAGAAAGACTAGCGGGGGGGCCCGAAGGAATGAGCAGTTCTTC.

The chain recombines TRBV30 with TRBJ2-7; perhaps TRBD2 as D (5 bases). The CDR3 has 13 residues. Looked up from germline, CDR1 is GTSNPN and CDR2 is SVGIG (reference sequence). Between the trimmed V and J ends, which lost 0 bases and 7 bases, there was a span of 13 bases. The CDR3: CAWSVLQSGEQYF. DNA of the CDR3: TGTGCCTGGAGTGTACTTCAATCGGGGGAGCAGTACTTC. Variable domain in full (rest from reference TRBV30 and TRBJ2-7): SQTIHQWPATLVQPVGSPLSLECTVEGTSNPNLYWYRQAAGRGLQLLFYSVGIGQISSEVPQNLSASRPQDRQFILSSKKLLLSDSGFYLCAWSVLQSGEQYFGPGTRLTVT.

The chain joins TRBV6-2 or TRBV6-3 to TRBJ2-1, with 7 bases aligning to TRBD2. This CDR3 contains 13 residues. Per the germline V gene, CDR1 is MNHEY and CDR2 is SVGEGT. Trimming at V came to 8 bases and at J to 5 bases, leaving 6 bases not matched to a gene. The CDR3 region has the DNA TGTGCCAGCCGCCCTAGCGGCAACAATGAGCAGTTCTTC. Its protein is CASRPSGNNEQFF.

This chain links TRBV7-2 with TRBJ2-7, with 11 bases lining up with TRBD1. This CDR3 is 18 amino acids long. CDR1 SGHTA and CDR2 FQGNSA come from the germline V gene. V shed 4 bases and J 2 bases; nucleotides not matched to a gene: 13. For the CDR3, the DNA is TGTGCCAGCAGCTCAACCGGGACAGGGGGGTGGTCGCCCTACGAGCAGTACTTC. It codes for CASSSTGTGGWSPYEQYF. Full variable domain (rest looked up from reference TRBV7-2 and TRBJ2-7): GAGVSQSPSNKVTEKGKDVELRCDPISGHTALYWYRQSLGQGLEFLIYFQGNSAPDKSGLPSDRFSAERTGGSVSTLTIQRTQQEDSAVYLCASSSTGTGGWSPYEQYFGPGTRLTVT.

This chain connects TRBV4-1 to TRBJ1-2, with D maybe TRBD1 (5 bases). The CDR3 runs 15 residues. V lost 4 bases and J lost 0, with 12 bases in between. Germline V gene data show CDR1 as MGHRA and CDR2 as YSYEKL. The CDR3, as DNA: TGCGCCAGCAGCCCCCTAAAAGGGGCTAACTATGGCTACACCTTC. This gives the protein CASSPLKGANYGYTF.

This clone has more than one count but fewer than ten. This chain joins TRBV18 and TRBJ1-1; 8 bases are a match to TRBD1. Germline assignment: CDR1 KGHSH and CDR2 LQKENI. CDR3 length: 17 residues. J was trimmed by 5 bases and V by 2 bases; bases with no gene match: 13. In DNA form, the CDR3 reads TGTGCCAGCTCACCATCCCCAGGGACAGGAGATAATACTGAAGCTTTCTTT. Residues: CASSPSPGTGDNTEAFF.

The V and J genes are TRBV2 and TRBJ2-1, with 8 bases fitting TRBD2. Trimming cost V 6 bases and J 9 bases; bases outside gene matches: 7. This CDR3 region has 13 residues. In germline, CDR1 is SNHLY, CDR2 FYNNEI. CDR3 DNA sequence: TGTGCCAGCAGCGACCAGCGGGGGACTGAGCAGTTCTTC. It encodes CASSDQRGTEQFF.

V and J are TRBV28 and TRBJ2-3; 10 nucleotides agree with TRBD2. In germline, CDR1 is MDHEN, CDR2 SYDVKM. CDR3 length: 19 amino acids. The junction had 13 bases not matched to a gene; V was cut back by 4 bases and J by 0 bases. The CDR3 bases are TGTGCCAGCAGTTCCCCAGGGAGCGGGGGGGAAACTAGCACAGATACGCAGTATTTT. It codes for CASSSPGSGGETSTDTQYF.

This chain links TRBV19 with TRBJ1-2, with a weak D call TRBD1 (6 bases). Trimming removed 7 bases at V and 3 bases at J, with 12 bases between. The length of the CDR3 is 13 residues. Germline assignment: CDR1 LNHDA and CDR2 SQIVND (reference sequence). This chain's CDR3 is CASTDRNDYGYTF. The CDR3 bases are TGTGCCAGTACGGACAGAAACGACTATGGCTACACCTTC.

The chain carries TRBV7-9 and TRBJ1-2, with a possible D match to TRBD1 (5 bases). The germline gives CDR1 SEHNR, CDR2 FQNEAQ (reference sequence). The CDR3 is 13 residues long. V lost 2 bases to trimming and J lost 1 base, with 5 bases between them. CDR3 amino acids: CASSLQGNYGYTF. The CDR3 DNA reads TGTGCCAGCAGCTTACAGGGTAACTATGGCTACACCTTC.

Only one count was recorded for this clone. The chain employs TRBV28 and TRBJ2-1; D is unclear. V was shortened by 3 bases and J by 3 bases, with 15 bases between the two germline ends. Germline CDR1 and CDR2: MDHEN and SYDVKM. The CDR3 runs 16 residues. The CDR3 coding sequence is TGTGCCAGCAGTTTGATCGCCGGCGGATACTACAATGAGCAGTTCTTC. Encoded protein: CASSLIAGGYYNEQFF.

The V gene is TRBV5-4, the J gene TRBJ2-3, with D hard to call. The V end lost 1 base, the J end lost 6 bases, and 6 bases lay between the germline ends. Germline CDR1 reads SGHNT; CDR2 reads YYREEE (reference sequence). The length of the CDR3 is 12 residues. CDR3 sequence: CASSLSGDTQYF. The CDR3 nucleotides read TGTGCCAGCAGCTTGTCGGGTGATACGCAGTATTTT.

This chain connects TRBV11-2 to TRBJ2-6; D remains ambiguous. CDR1 is SGHAT and CDR2 is FQNNGV in the germline V gene. This CDR3 spans 13 amino acids. Trimming removed 5 bases at V and 1 base at J, with 3 bases between. The CDR3 protein is CASSPSGANVLTF. CDR3 DNA: TGTGCCAGCAGCCCTTCTGGGGCCAACGTCCTGACTTTC.

The chain carries TRBV21-1 and TRBJ1-2; the listed D gene, TRBD1, was not tested against the DNA. TRBV21-1 counts as a pseudogene. The CDR3 runs to 14 residues. The CDR3 nucleotides are TGTGCCAGCAGCCCCGTAACAGGTCAGGATGGCTACACCTTC. It specifies CASSPVTGQDGYTF.

The genes are TRBV29-1 and TRBJ1-1; tentatively, D is TRBD1 (6 bases). Per the germline V gene, CDR1 is SQVTM and CDR2 is ANQGSEA. V was cut by 5 bases and J by 1 base, with 11 bases left in between. This CDR3 is built from 13 residues. The CDR3: CSVSTGQNTEAFF. The CDR3 bases are TGCAGCGTTTCGACGGGACAGAACACTGAAGCTTTCTTT.

This clone was seen only once. This chain connects TRBV7-2 to TRBJ1-1, with D unresolved. Germline V gene lookup returns CDR1 SGHTA and CDR2 FQGNSA. V lost 1 base and J lost 1, with 13 bases in between. This CDR3 has 16 residues. The CDR3, as DNA: TGTGCCAGCAGCTTAGGACTATCAACAGCGAACACTGAAGCTTTCTTT. Residues: CASSLGLSTANTEAFF.